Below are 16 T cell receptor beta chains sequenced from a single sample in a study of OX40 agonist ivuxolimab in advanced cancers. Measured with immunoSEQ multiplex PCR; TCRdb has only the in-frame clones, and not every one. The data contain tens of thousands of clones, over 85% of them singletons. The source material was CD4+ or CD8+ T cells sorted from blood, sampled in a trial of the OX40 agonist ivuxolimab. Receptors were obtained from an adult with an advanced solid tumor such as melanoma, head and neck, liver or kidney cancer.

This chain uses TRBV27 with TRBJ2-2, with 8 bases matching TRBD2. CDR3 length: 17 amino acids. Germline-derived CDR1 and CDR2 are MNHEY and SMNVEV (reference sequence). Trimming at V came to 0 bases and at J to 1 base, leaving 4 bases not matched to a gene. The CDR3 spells CASSLSATSGNTGELFF. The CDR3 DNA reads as TGTGCCAGCAGTTTATCGGCAACTAGCGGGAACACCGGGGAGCTGTTTTTT.

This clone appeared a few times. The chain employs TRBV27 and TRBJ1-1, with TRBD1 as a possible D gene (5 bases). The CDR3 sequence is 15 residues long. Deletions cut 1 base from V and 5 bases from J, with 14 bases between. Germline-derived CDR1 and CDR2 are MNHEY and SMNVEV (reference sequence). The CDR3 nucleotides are TGTGCCAGCAGTTTATTGGCAGGGAGGCGGACTGAAGCTTTCTTT. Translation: CASSLLAGRRTEAFF.

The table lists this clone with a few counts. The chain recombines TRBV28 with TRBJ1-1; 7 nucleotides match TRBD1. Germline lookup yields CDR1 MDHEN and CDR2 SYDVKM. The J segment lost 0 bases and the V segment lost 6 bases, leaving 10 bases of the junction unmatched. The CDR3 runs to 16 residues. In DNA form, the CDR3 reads TGTGCCAGCAGGCCTATCCCCGGGACAGTGAACACTGAAGCTTTCTTT. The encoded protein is CASRPIPGTVNTEAFF.

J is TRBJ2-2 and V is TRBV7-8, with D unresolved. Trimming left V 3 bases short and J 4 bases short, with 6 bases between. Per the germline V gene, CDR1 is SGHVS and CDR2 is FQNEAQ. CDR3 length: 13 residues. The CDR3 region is CASSFPITGELFF. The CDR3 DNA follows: TGTGCCAGCAGCTTCCCAATCACCGGGGAGCTGTTTTTT.

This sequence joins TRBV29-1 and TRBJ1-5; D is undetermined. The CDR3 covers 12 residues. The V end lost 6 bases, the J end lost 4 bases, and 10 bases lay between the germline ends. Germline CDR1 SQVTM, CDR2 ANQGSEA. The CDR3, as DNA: TGCAGCGTAAGAACTGCTAATCAGCCCCAGCATTTT. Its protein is CSVRTANQPQHF.

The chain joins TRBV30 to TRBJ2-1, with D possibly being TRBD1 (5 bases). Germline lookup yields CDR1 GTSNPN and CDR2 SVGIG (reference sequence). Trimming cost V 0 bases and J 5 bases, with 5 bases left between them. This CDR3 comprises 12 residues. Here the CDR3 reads CAWSVGDNEQFF. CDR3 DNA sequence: TGTGCCTGGAGTGTAGGGGACAATGAGCAGTTCTTC.

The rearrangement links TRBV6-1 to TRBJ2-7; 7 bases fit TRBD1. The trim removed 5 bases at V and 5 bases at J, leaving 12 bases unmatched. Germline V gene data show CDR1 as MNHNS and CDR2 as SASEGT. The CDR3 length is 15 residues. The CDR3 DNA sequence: TGTGCCAGCAGTCGGGACAGCCTACCAGATGACGAGCAGTACTTC. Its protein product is CASSRDSLPDDEQYF.

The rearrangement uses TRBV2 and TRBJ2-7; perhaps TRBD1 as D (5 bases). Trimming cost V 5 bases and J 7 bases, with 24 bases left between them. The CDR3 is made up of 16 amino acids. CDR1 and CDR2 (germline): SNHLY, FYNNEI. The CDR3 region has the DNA TGTGCCAGCAGTTTTTCGGGCAGGGCCGTTTCAAGAGAGCAGTACTTC. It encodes CASSFSGRAVSREQYF. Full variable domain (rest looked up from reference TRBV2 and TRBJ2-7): EPEVTQTPSHQVTQMGQEVILRCVPISNHLYFYWYRQILGQKVEFLVSFYNNEISEKSEIFDDQFSVERPDGSNFTLKIRSTKLEDSAMYFCASSFSGRAVSREQYFGPGTRLTVT.

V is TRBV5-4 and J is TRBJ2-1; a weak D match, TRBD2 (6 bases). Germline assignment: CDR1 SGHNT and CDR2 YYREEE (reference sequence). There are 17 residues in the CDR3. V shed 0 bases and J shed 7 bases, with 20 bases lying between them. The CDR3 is CASSLEGRGKQANEQFF. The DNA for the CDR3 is TGTGCCAGCAGCTTGGAGGGCCGGGGGAAACAAGCGAATGAGCAGTTCTTC.

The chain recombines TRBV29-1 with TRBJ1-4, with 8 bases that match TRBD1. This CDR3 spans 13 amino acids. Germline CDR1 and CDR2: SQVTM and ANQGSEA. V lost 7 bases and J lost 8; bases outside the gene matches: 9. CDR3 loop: CSAHQGAGEKLFF. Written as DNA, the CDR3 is TGCAGCGCTCACCAGGGGGCCGGGGAAAAACTGTTTTTT.

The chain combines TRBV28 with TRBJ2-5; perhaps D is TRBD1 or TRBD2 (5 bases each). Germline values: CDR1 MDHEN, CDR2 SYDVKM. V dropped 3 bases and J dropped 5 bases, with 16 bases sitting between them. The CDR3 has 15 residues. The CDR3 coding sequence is TGTGCCAGCAGTTTCTGGGGCGTGGGGGAGGAGACCCAGTACTTC. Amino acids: CASSFWGVGEETQYF.

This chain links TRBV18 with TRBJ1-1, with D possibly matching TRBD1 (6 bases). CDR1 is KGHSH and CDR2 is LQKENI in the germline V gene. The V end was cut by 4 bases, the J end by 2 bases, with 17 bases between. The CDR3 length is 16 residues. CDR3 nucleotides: TGTGCCAGCTCACTAACGGGGGTTGGGGGCAACACTGAAGCTTTCTTT. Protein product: CASSLTGVGGNTEAFF.

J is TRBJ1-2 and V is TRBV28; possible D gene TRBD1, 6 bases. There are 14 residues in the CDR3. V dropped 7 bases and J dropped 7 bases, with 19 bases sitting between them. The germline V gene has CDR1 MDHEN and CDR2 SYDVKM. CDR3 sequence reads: CASTNPGGVSGYTF. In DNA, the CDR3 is TGTGCCAGCACAAACCCGGGGGGCGTAAGTGGCTACACCTTC.

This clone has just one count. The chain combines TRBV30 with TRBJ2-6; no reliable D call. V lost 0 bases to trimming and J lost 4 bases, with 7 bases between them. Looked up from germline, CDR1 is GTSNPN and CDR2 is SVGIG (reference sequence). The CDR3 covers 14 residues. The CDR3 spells CAWSVRAGANVLTF. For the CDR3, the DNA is TGTGCCTGGAGTGTTCGAGCCGGGGCCAACGTCCTGACTTTC.

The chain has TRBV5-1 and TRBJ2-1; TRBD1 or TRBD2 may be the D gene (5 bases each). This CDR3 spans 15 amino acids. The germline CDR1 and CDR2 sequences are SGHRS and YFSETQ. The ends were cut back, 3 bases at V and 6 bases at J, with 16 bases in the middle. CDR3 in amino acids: CASSWLGTEGNEQFF. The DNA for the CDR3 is TGCGCCAGCAGCTGGTTAGGGACCGAGGGCAATGAGCAGTTCTTC.

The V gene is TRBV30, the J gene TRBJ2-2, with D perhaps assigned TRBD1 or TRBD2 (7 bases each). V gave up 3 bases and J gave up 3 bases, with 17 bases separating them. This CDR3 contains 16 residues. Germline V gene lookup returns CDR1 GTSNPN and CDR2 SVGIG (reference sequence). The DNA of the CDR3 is TGTGCCTGGAGGCTTCAGGGGGGGTGGTACACCGGGGAGCTGTTTTTT. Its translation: CAWRLQGGWYTGELFF.